A single sample gave rise to the 12 T cell receptor beta chains below, sequenced in a study of sequential checkpoint blockade in melanoma. Treatment: randomized to nivolumab then ipilimumab (arm A) or the reverse (arm B). Only in-frame clones appear in the TCRdb table, and some are missing; sequencing was by immunoSEQ multiplex PCR. Of some 25,000 clones in the sample, about 72% were seen once. Source: CD8+ T cells sorted from blood (inferred from file names), taken from a patient given nivolumab and ipilimumab in sequence. Every receptor here comes from a human donor with melanoma.

The chain recombines TRBV28 with TRBJ1-2, with TRBD1 matching 7 bases. The junction had 10 bases not matched to a gene; V was cut back by 5 bases and J by 7 bases. The CDR3 spans 14 residues. CDR1 is MDHEN, CDR2 SYDVKM, per germline. Written as DNA, the CDR3 is TGTGCCAGCAGTGTAAACAGGGGTTCGGCTGGCTACACCTTC. This encodes CASSVNRGSAGYTF.

In this sample, this clone is medium-sized (0.01 to 0.1%). CDR3 nucleotide sequence: TGTGCCAGCAGTGAATCAGGGGGCTCTGGGGCCAACGTCCTGACTTTC. Protein product: CASSESGGSGANVLTF. The genes are TRBV6-4 and TRBJ2-6, with 7 bases identical to TRBD1. V was pared by 3 bases and J by 0 bases, with 2 bases of the junction left unmatched. CDR3 length: 16 amino acids. Germline-derived CDR1 and CDR2 are MRHNA and SNTAGT.

This chain links TRBV28 with TRBJ1-1; no clear D gene. V lost 6 bases and J lost 0, with 8 bases in between. This CDR3 has 13 residues. Per germline, CDR1 MDHEN and CDR2 SYDVKM. Here the CDR3 DNA reads TGTGCCAGCAGCCTTCTGTTGAACACTGAAGCTTTCTTT. Its translation: CASSLLLNTEAFF.

The CDR3: CASSLGPSTEQYF. CDR3 nucleotides: TGTGCCAGCAGTTTGGGCCCTTCTACCGAGCAGTACTTC. The rearrangement uses TRBV27 and TRBJ2-5; D gene unclear. The end of the DNA fits TRBJ2-7 better, so the J call may be wrong. CDR1 MNHEY and CDR2 SMNVEV come from the germline V gene (reference sequence). The CDR3 extends over 13 amino acids.

This sequence joins TRBV4-3 and TRBJ2-1; 8 nucleotides agree with TRBD1. Losses at the gene ends were 0 bases for V and 5 bases for J; bases not matched to a gene: 6. Germline V gives CDR1 LGHNA, CDR2 YSLEER. This CDR3 spans 16 amino acids. CDR3 residues: CASSQDWTGYHNEQFF. The CDR3 DNA is TGCGCCAGCAGCCAAGATTGGACAGGGTACCACAATGAGCAGTTCTTC.

This clone was detected once. The genes are TRBV9 and TRBJ2-1; maybe TRBD1 (5 bases). Germline V gives CDR1 SGDLS, CDR2 YYNGEE. V shed 3 bases and J shed 6 bases, with 7 bases lying between them. The CDR3 runs 12 residues. The CDR3 bases are TGTGCCAGCAGCGGAAGGGGCAATGAGCAGTTCTTC. It specifies CASSGRGNEQFF.

The chain joins TRBV7-9 to TRBJ2-2; 7 bases are a match to TRBD1. CDR1 is SEHNR and CDR2 is FQNEAQ in the germline V gene (reference sequence). The length of the CDR3 is 17 residues. V shed 0 bases, J shed 7 bases, and the junction held 11 bases outside the gene matches. The CDR3 DNA is TGTGCCAGCAGCTTAGCGCTGGAGACAGGGTACGACGGGGAGCTGTTTTTT. Protein: CASSLALETGYDGELFF.

The chain recombines TRBV28 with TRBJ1-5; no definite D call. The ends were cut back, 6 bases at V and 1 base at J, with 10 bases in the middle. CDR1 is MDHEN, CDR2 SYDVKM, per germline. This CDR3 region has 14 residues. The CDR3 region has the DNA TGTGCCAGCAGATTCCCGGGGAGCAATCAGCCCCAGCATTTT. This codes for CASRFPGSNQPQHF.

The chain carries TRBV7-9 and TRBJ2-3, with D unresolved. Germline values: CDR1 SEHNR, CDR2 FQNEAQ (reference sequence). V was cut by 3 bases and J by 2 bases, with 9 bases left in between. The length of the CDR3 is 14 residues. The CDR3 reads CASSFGGFTDTQYF. The CDR3 DNA is TGTGCCAGCAGCTTTGGCGGTTTCACAGATACGCAGTATTTT.

This clone has a single count. The V and J genes are TRBV13 and TRBJ2-1; a possible D gene is TRBD2 (6 bases). Germline loops: CDR1 PRHDT, CDR2 FYEKMQ (reference sequence). The V and J ends lost 5 bases and 7 bases respectively, with 18 bases between them. The CDR3 sequence is 15 residues long. The CDR3 nucleotides read TGTGCCAGCAGCACGCGGGACTTTCCTTATAATGAGCAGTTCTTC. Amino acid sequence: CASSTRDFPYNEQFF.

This clone was seen repeatedly, ten times or more. V is TRBV6-4 and J is TRBJ2-2; a weak D match, TRBD2 (6 bases). V was clipped by 4 bases and J by 3 bases, with 6 bases between them. Germline V gene sequence: CDR1 MRHNA, CDR2 SNTAGT. The CDR3 covers 13 residues. This chain's CDR3 is CASSAGDTGELFF. The DNA for the CDR3 is TGTGCCAGCAGTGCGGGGGACACCGGGGAGCTGTTTTTT.

In its sample, this clone is medium-sized (0.01 to 0.1%). V usage is TRBV2 and J usage is TRBJ1-5, with D possibly being TRBD1 (6 bases). With 6 bases removed from V and 2 bases from J, the gap between germline ends came to 11 bases. Germline-derived CDR1 and CDR2 are SNHLY and FYNNEI. This CDR3 is built from 14 residues. CDR3 loop: CASSETGGNQPQHF. DNA of the CDR3: TGTGCCAGCAGCGAGACAGGTGGCAATCAGCCCCAGCATTTT.